Below are 32 T cell receptor beta chains sequenced from a single sample in a study of T-cell memory formation after mild COVID-19. TCRdb itself ran the 5' RACE reads through MiXCR, one entry per CDR3 protein. The data show about 400,000 distinct CDR3 sequences, 20% to 25% seen once. Sequencing was carried out using PBMCs or a T cell subset sorted from them (not recorded which). The origin of the receptors is an adult woman who had mild COVID-19 (a few samples of this study predate the infection). Cell type and time point are not known.

The V and J genes are TRBV7-2 and TRBJ2-1, with TRBD2 matching over 12 bases. This CDR3 contains 17 residues. The ends lost 6 bases at V and 0 bases at J; junction bases unmatched: 6. Germline V CDR1 and CDR2: SGHTA, FQGNSA. The CDR3 loop reads CASSRTSGTSSYNEQFF. In nucleotides, the CDR3 is TGTGCCAGCAGTCGGACTAGCGGGACGAGCTCCTACAATGAGCAGTTCTTC.

This clonotype came up a few times. The V gene is TRBV4-3, the J gene TRBJ2-7; 10 positions agree with TRBD2. The V and J ends lost 4 bases and 3 bases, in that order; junction bases with no gene match: 9. Germline-derived CDR1 and CDR2 are LGHNA and YSLEER. This CDR3 contains 16 residues. The CDR3 sequence: CASSPSSGLAYYEQYF. In nucleotides, the CDR3 is TGCGCCAGCAGCCCCTCCTCGGGACTAGCGTACTACGAGCAGTACTTC.

This chain connects TRBV12-3 or TRBV12-4 to TRBJ2-3; no clear D. Trimming removed 5 bases from V and 6 bases from J, with 21 bases in between. CDR3 length: 16 residues. DNA of the CDR3: TGTGCCAGCAGTCCCTCTGGTTATAGAGGTAGGGATACGCAGTATTTT. Translating it yields CASSPSGYRGRDTQYF.

The chain has TRBV12-3 or TRBV12-4 and TRBJ1-2; TRBD1 might be the D (6 bases). V lost 9 bases to trimming and J lost 4 bases, with 12 bases between them. This CDR3 contains 12 residues. The CDR3 DNA sequence: TGTGCCAGTAACAGGGTTAGCTATGGCTACACCTTC. Translating it yields CASNRVSYGYTF.

The chain carries TRBV3-1 and TRBJ1-6, with unresolved D. Looked up from germline, CDR1 is LGHDT and CDR2 is YNNKEL (reference sequence). V gave up 4 bases and J gave up 14 bases, with 18 bases separating them. The CDR3 extends over 14 amino acids. In DNA, the CDR3 is TGTGCCAGCAGCCCCGTTTACTTCGGGGAGGCCCTCCACTTT. Protein sequence: CASSPVYFGEALHF. The variable domain in full, completed from reference TRBV3-1 and TRBJ1-6, reads DTAVSQTPKYLVTQMGNDKSIKCEQNLGHDTMYWYKQDSKKFLKIMFSYNNKELIINETVPNRFSPKSPDKAHLNLHINSLELGDSAVYFCASSPVYFGEALHFGNGTRLTVT.

This clonotype was counted at least ten times. The chain employs TRBV6-2 or TRBV6-3 and TRBJ2-3; 10 nucleotides line up with TRBD1. The CDR3 sequence is 15 residues long. Trimming took 8 bases from V and 5 from J; bases not matched to a gene: 10. From germline, CDR1 is MNHEY and CDR2 SVGEGT. The CDR3 nucleotides read TGTGCCAGCGCCGACGGGACAGGGGTCCGAGATACGCAGTATTTT. It is translated as CASADGTGVRDTQYF.

This clonotype was detected only once. The J gene is TRBJ2-5, the V gene TRBV29-1, with TRBD1 matching 8 bases. J lost 5 bases, V lost 4 bases, and 9 bases had no gene match. CDR3 length: 14 residues. Germline CDR1 reads SQVTM; CDR2 reads ANQGSEA. CDR3 amino acids: CSVAPQGARETQYF. Written as DNA, the CDR3 is TGCAGCGTTGCACCCCAGGGGGCTAGGGAGACCCAGTACTTC.

The V and J genes are TRBV4-3 and TRBJ2-5, with 10 bases that match TRBD1. V lost 2 bases and J lost 5; bases outside the gene matches: 5. CDR1 is LGHNA and CDR2 is YSLEER in the germline V gene. This CDR3 has 15 amino acids. As DNA, the CDR3 is TGCGCCAGCAGCCAAACAGCGGGACAGGGGGAGACCCAGTACTTC. It encodes CASSQTAGQGETQYF.

This clonotype was seen only a few times. The V gene is TRBV28, the J gene TRBJ1-2; 8 nucleotides align to TRBD1. Germline CDR1 reads MDHEN; CDR2 reads SYDVKM. Unmatched junction bases numbered 6, after V lost 5 bases and J lost 13 bases. The CDR3 loop spans 11 amino acids. This CDR3 reads CASSVDRGRTF. CDR3 in DNA: TGTGCCAGCAGTGTTGACAGGGGACGCACCTTC.

This clonotype was picked up a small number of times. This chain's CDR3 is CATSRVAHNTGELFF. CDR3 nucleotides: TGTGCCACCAGCAGAGTGGCCCACAACACCGGGGAGCTGTTTTTT. The V call is TRBV15, the J call TRBJ2-2; no reliable D call. Germline V lookup: CDR1 LNHNV, CDR2 YYDKDF (reference sequence). The germline V and J ends were trimmed by 1 base and 2 bases, with 8 bases remaining between them. The CDR3 is made up of 15 amino acids.

The rearrangement joins TRBV4-2 to TRBJ2-5; a possible D gene is TRBD2 (5 bases). This CDR3 comprises 15 residues. Looked up from germline, CDR1 is LGHNA and CDR2 is YNFKEQ. With 0 bases removed from V and 4 bases from J, the gap between germline ends came to 12 bases. The CDR3 is CASSQDRGSRETQYF. DNA for the CDR3: TGTGCCAGCAGCCAAGATCGGGGTAGCAGAGAGACCCAGTACTTC.

At least ten counts were recorded for this clonotype. J is TRBJ2-5 and V is TRBV5-1; D ambiguous. Per the germline V gene, CDR1 is SGHRS and CDR2 is YFSETQ. This CDR3 is built from 12 residues. V was clipped by 0 bases and J by 2 bases, with 2 bases between them. The CDR3 region is CASSLEQETQYF. The CDR3 DNA reads as TGCGCCAGCAGCTTGGAGCAAGAGACCCAGTACTTC.

This rearrangement joins TRBV4-2 to TRBJ2-7, with 12 nucleotides matching TRBD2. The V and J ends lost 0 bases and 5 bases, in that order; junction bases with no gene match: 5. Germline assignment: CDR1 LGHNA and CDR2 YNFKEQ. CDR3 length: 16 amino acids. For the CDR3, the DNA is TGTGCCAGCAGCCAAGAGGTACTAGCGGGAGGCCACGAGCAGTACTTC. It specifies CASSQEVLAGGHEQYF.

This clonotype has a handful of counts. CDR3 region: CASRRQSEAFF. As DNA, the CDR3 is TGTGCCAGCAGGAGACAATCTGAAGCTTTCTTT. The V and J genes are TRBV7-9 and TRBJ1-1; D unresolved. Germline-derived CDR1 and CDR2 are SEHNR and FQNEAQ (reference sequence). The CDR3 runs to 11 residues. Trimming removed 6 bases from V and 6 bases from J, with 8 bases in between.

The V gene is TRBV6-5, the J gene TRBJ1-5; no reliable D call. V was clipped by 5 bases and J by 0 bases, with 11 bases between them. This CDR3 region has 15 residues. Germline V gene data show CDR1 as MNHEY and CDR2 as SVGAGI. In DNA form, the CDR3 reads TGTGCCAGCAGTCGATCAAATCCTAGCAATCAGCCCCAGCATTTT. Translated, it gives CASSRSNPSNQPQHF.

V and J are TRBV4-3 and TRBJ1-6; unclear D gene. V lost 0 bases and J lost 9, with 15 bases in between. The V gene's germline CDR1 is LGHNA and CDR2 YSLEER. The CDR3 is 16 residues long. CDR3 in DNA: TGCGCCAGCAGCCAAGATCGGGCCTCTAGCGGTTCACCCCTCCACTTT. It codes for CASSQDRASSGSPLHF.

This rearrangement joins TRBV5-1 to TRBJ2-6; TRBD2 agrees at 8 bases. CDR3 length equals 18 residues. J gave up 1 base and V 0 bases, and 6 bases lay outside the gene matches. Germline V gene sequence: CDR1 SGHRS, CDR2 YFSETQ. The CDR3 region is CASSLGAGDISGANVLTF. Written as DNA, the CDR3 is TGCGCCAGCAGCTTGGGAGCGGGGGATATTTCTGGGGCCAACGTCCTGACTTTC.

This chain joins TRBV7-9 and TRBJ1-3; D remains unclear. Trimming removed 3 bases at V and 2 bases at J, with 11 bases between. Per germline, CDR1 SEHNR and CDR2 FQNEAQ (reference sequence). CDR3 length: 15 residues. In DNA, the CDR3 is TGTGCCAGCAGCTTTGGCAAAGGAGCTGGAAACACCATATATTTT. This gives the protein CASSFGKGAGNTIYF. Using reference TRBV7-9 and TRBJ1-3 for the parts outside the CDR3, the full variable domain is DTGVSQNPRHKITKRGQNVTFRCDPISEHNRLYWYRQTLGQGPEFLTYFQNEAQLEKSRLLSDRFSAERPKGSFSTLEIQRTEQGDSAMYLCASSFGKGAGNTIYFGEGSWLTVV.

V is TRBV7-8 and J is TRBJ2-1; 7 bases map to TRBD2. Germline CDR1 SGHVS, CDR2 FQNEAQ. J was trimmed by 3 bases and V by 8 bases; bases with no gene match: 10. The CDR3 runs to 15 residues. CDR3: CASLNSRDYYNEQFF. In DNA form, the CDR3 reads TGTGCCAGCCTTAATTCCCGGGACTACTACAATGAGCAGTTCTTC. The full variable domain, in which reference TRBV7-8 and TRBJ2-1 provide the parts outside the CDR3, is GAGVSQSPRYKVAKRGQDVALRCDPISGHVSLFWYQQALGQGPEFLTYFQNEAQLDKSGLPSDRFFAERPEGSVSTLKIQRTQQEDSAVYLCASLNSRDYYNEQFFGPGTRLTVL.

CDR3 amino acids: CASSLRGRGTDTQYF. The CDR3 coding sequence is TGTGCCAGCAGCTTAAGAGGGAGGGGCACAGATACGCAGTATTTT. This chain joins TRBV7-6 and TRBJ2-3; 7 positions match TRBD2. The CDR3 spans 15 residues. The V segment lost 2 bases and the J segment 1 base; nucleotides outside the gene matches: 3. CDR1 is SGHVS and CDR2 is FNYEAQ in the germline V gene.

The sample holds a few counts of this clonotype. V is TRBV10-3 and J is TRBJ2-1; unclear D gene. The germline gives CDR1 ENHRY, CDR2 SYGVKD. The CDR3 loop spans 11 amino acids. V shed 4 bases and J shed 8 bases, with 6 bases lying between them. CDR3 residues: CAISARDEQFF. In DNA, the CDR3 is TGTGCCATCAGTGCCCGCGATGAGCAGTTCTTC.

This clonotype was counted between two and nine times. The rearrangement uses TRBV7-6 and TRBJ2-1; D uncertain. This CDR3 contains 15 residues. Germline-derived CDR1 and CDR2 are SGHVS and FNYEAQ. V was shortened by 5 bases and J by 4 bases, with 15 bases between the two germline ends. For the CDR3, the DNA is TGTGCCAGCAGCGGACCCGGTGGGGTATACAATGAGCAGTTCTTC. This gives the protein CASSGPGGVYNEQFF.

This clonotype was counted many times. CDR3 protein: CASSLAGGPSYEQYF. CDR3 bases: TGTGCCAGCAGCTTAGCGGGAGGACCCTCCTACGAGCAGTACTTC. The chain has TRBV11-3 and TRBJ2-7; TRBD2 matches at 7 bases. Germline V gene data show CDR1 as SGHNT and CDR2 as YENEEA. V trimming: 1 base; J trimming: 0 bases; junction bases outside the gene matches: 3. The CDR3 runs 15 residues. Full variable domain (remainder filled in from reference TRBV11-3 and TRBJ2-7): EAGVVQSPRYKIIEKKQPVAFWCNPISGHNTLYWYLQNLGQGPELLIRYENEEAVDDSQLPKDRFSAERLKGVDSTLKIQPAELGDSAVYLCASSLAGGPSYEQYFGPGTRLTVT.

V gene TRBV29-1 combines with J gene TRBJ2-5; 7 nucleotides agree with TRBD1. The V gene's germline CDR1 is SQVTM and CDR2 ANQGSEA. With V trimmed by 6 bases and J by 5 bases, 18 bases remained unmatched. The CDR3 loop spans 16 amino acids. CDR3 sequence (DNA): TGCAGCGTCGCCCGTTCAGGGGGTCGTATAGGGGAGACCCAGTACTTC. Amino acids: CSVARSGGRIGETQYF.

This clonotype was detected only a few times. V gene TRBV5-1 combines with J gene TRBJ1-2, with TRBD1 as a possible D gene (5 bases). V lost 1 base and J lost 5, with 15 bases in between. The germline V gene has CDR1 SGHRS and CDR2 YFSETQ. The CDR3 is 15 amino acids. The CDR3 DNA reads TGCGCCAGCAGCTTGCCGAACGGGGACTATTATGGCTACACCTTC. It encodes CASSLPNGDYYGYTF. Full variable domain (missing parts from reference TRBV5-1 and TRBJ1-2): KAGVTQTPRYLIKTRGQQVTLSCSPISGHRSVSWYQQTPGQGLQFLFEYFSETQRNKGNFPGRFSGRQFSNSRSEMNVSTLELGDSALYLCASSLPNGDYYGYTFGSGTRLTVV.

This clonotype was recorded at least ten times. V gene TRBV7-2 combines with J gene TRBJ2-3; TRBD2 is a possible D gene (6 bases). V was cut by 5 bases and J by 3 bases, with 21 bases left in between. CDR3 length: 17 residues. Germline V lookup: CDR1 SGHTA, CDR2 FQGNSA. The CDR3: CASSHPGGGGKTDTQYF. CDR3 sequence (DNA): TGTGCCAGCAGCCATCCTGGCGGAGGCGGGAAGACAGATACGCAGTATTTT.

This clonotype was detected only a few times. The CDR3 DNA reads as TGTGCCAGCAGCCCCCGCTTAGGACTAGCGGGGTACAATGAGCAGTTCTTC. Protein: CASSPRLGLAGYNEQFF. The chain is built from TRBV9 and TRBJ2-1; TRBD2 aligns across 12 bases. V was pared by 4 bases and J by 4 bases, with 9 bases of the junction left unmatched. This CDR3 has 17 amino acids. Germline CDR1 reads SGDLS; CDR2 reads YYNGEE.

V gene TRBV4-3 combines with J gene TRBJ2-7, with 11 nucleotides matching TRBD1. The CDR3 contains 16 residues. Germline-derived CDR1 and CDR2 are LGHNA and YSLEER. J was trimmed by 3 bases and V by 0 bases; bases with no gene match: 4. The CDR3 here is CASSQDWGTGGYEQYF. In nucleotides, the CDR3 is TGCGCCAGCAGCCAAGATTGGGGGACAGGGGGCTACGAGCAGTACTTC.

This clonotype was picked up many times. This chain links TRBV29-1 with TRBJ2-7, with a weak D call TRBD2 (6 bases). Trimming shortened V by 7 bases and J by 6 bases, and 19 bases separated the two germline ends. This CDR3 is built from 13 residues. Germline loops: CDR1 SQVTM, CDR2 ANQGSEA. The CDR3 is CSASGGILREQYF. For the CDR3, the DNA is TGCAGCGCCTCGGGCGGGATTCTACGCGAGCAGTACTTC.

In its sample, this clonotype was seen a few times. The J gene is TRBJ2-7, the V gene TRBV25-1; TRBD1 matches 12 bases. The V segment lost 3 bases and the J segment 2 bases; nucleotides outside the gene matches: 2. Germline V gene sequence: CDR1 MGHDK, CDR2 SYGVNS. The CDR3 spans 15 residues. Here the CDR3 DNA reads TGTGCCAGCAGTGAGGGGACAGGGGGCGCCTACGAGCAGTACTTC. It translates to CASSEGTGGAYEQYF.

This rearrangement joins TRBV28 to TRBJ2-6, with D uncertain. The CDR3 consists of 15 residues. Germline V gene sequence: CDR1 MDHEN, CDR2 SYDVKM. The ends were cut back, 3 bases at V and 2 bases at J, with 8 bases in the middle. Here the CDR3 reads CASSLVGTGANVLTF. The CDR3 DNA sequence: TGTGCCAGCAGTTTGGTGGGCACTGGGGCCAACGTCCTGACTTTC.

This clonotype has a handful of counts. The rearrangement joins TRBV20-1 to TRBJ1-1; D is possibly TRBD1 (5 bases). This CDR3 comprises 13 residues. The germline gives CDR1 DFQATT, CDR2 SNEGSKA (reference sequence). Trimming stripped 6 bases from V and 0 bases from J, with 11 bases between. The CDR3, as DNA: TGCAGTGCAGGTGAGGGGATGAACACTGAAGCTTTCTTT. This sequence encodes CSAGEGMNTEAFF.